This entry concerns a single T cell receptor beta chain. CDR1 and CDR2 (germline): MGHRA, YSYEKL. The V gene lost 0 bases and the J gene lost 2 bases, with 7 bases spanning the gap. There are 15 residues in the CDR3. The sample comes from a study of blood T cells in healthy people across ages. The second PCR ran about 6 to 11 cycles with a sample-barcoded 5' primer and J-beta primers. TCRdb re-called the 5' RACE reads through MiXCR, storing one row per CDR3 protein. The sample yields 540,000 or so distinct CDR3 sequences, 24% seen once. These data are also associated with another study on T cells of mothers and their children.

The receptor was isolated from a boy between 5 and 17 years old in good health. V is TRBV4-1 and J is TRBJ1-4; D remains unclear. The specimen sequenced was blood. CDR3 nucleotides: TGCGCCAGCAGCCAAGATTTCACTACTAATGAAAAACTGTTTTTT. This translates into CASSQDFTTNEKLFF.